The 20 T cell receptor beta chains given below trace back to one sample, sequenced in a study of response to subunit inactivated influenza vaccine. TCRdb re-called the RT-PCR reads through MiXCR, storing one row per CDR3 protein. The sample yields about half a million distinct CDR3 sequences, over 9.5% seen once. This material consisted of PBMCs from blood, taken more than 35 days after vaccination. The receptors derive from a man aged 50-60 years who received an inactivated influenza vaccine.

The chain couples TRBV11-2 to TRBJ2-7, with D perhaps assigned TRBD1 or TRBD2 (5 bases each). Trimming shortened V by 5 bases and J by 5 bases, and 28 bases separated the two germline ends. This CDR3 has 18 amino acids. Germline V gives CDR1 SGHAT, CDR2 FQNNGV. CDR3: CASSISIVWGRKRHEQYF. The CDR3 region has the DNA TGTGCCAGCAGCATTAGTATAGTATGGGGACGGAAGCGGCACGAGCAGTACTTC.

V is TRBV20-1 and J is TRBJ2-2; D gene uncertain. The CDR3 extends over 15 amino acids. The germline V gene encodes CDR1 DFQATT and CDR2 SNEGSKA (reference sequence). The V end lost 0 bases, the J end lost 7 bases, and 15 bases lay between the germline ends. In DNA, the CDR3 is TGCAGTGCTAGAGATTGGCTAGACGGCAGCGGGGAGCTGTTTTTT. Its translation is CSARDWLDGSGELFF.

This clonotype was observed a handful of times. V usage is TRBV28 and J usage is TRBJ2-7; D is perhaps TRBD1 (6 bases). The germline gives CDR1 MDHEN, CDR2 SYDVKM. There are 16 residues in the CDR3. Trimming took 8 bases from V and 0 from J, leaving 20 bases between them. The CDR3 is CASGEQGASNSYEQYF. As DNA, the CDR3 is TGTGCCAGCGGAGAACAGGGTGCCTCAAACTCCTACGAGCAGTACTTC.

This clonotype was recorded a few times. The genes are TRBV6-2 or TRBV6-3 and TRBJ2-1; 11 bases align to TRBD2. The CDR3 runs to 18 residues. V shed 2 bases, J shed 1 base, and the junction held 7 bases outside the gene matches. Germline CDR1 and CDR2: MNHEY and SVGEGT. The CDR3 protein is CASSYDVTSGVSYNEQFF. Written as DNA, the CDR3 is TGTGCCAGCAGTTACGATGTGACTAGCGGGGTATCCTACAATGAGCAGTTCTTC.

This clonotype has ten or more counts. The chain carries TRBV6-5 and TRBJ2-4; tentative D call: TRBD1 (6 bases). The germline V gene has CDR1 MNHEY and CDR2 SVGAGI. This CDR3 contains 12 residues. V gave up 5 bases and J gave up 8 bases, with 10 bases separating them. The CDR3 is CASSPSGDIQYF. The CDR3, as DNA: TGTGCCAGCAGTCCCTCAGGGGACATTCAGTACTTC.

A remark on this clonotype: An end of the junction does not agree with germline; a read error may underlie this. The gene calls are TRBV3-1 and TRBJ2-3; D is ambiguous. Germline V gene data show CDR1 as LGHDT and CDR2 as YNNKEL (reference sequence). This CDR3 has 12 residues. Here the CDR3 DNA reads TGTGCCGGCAGCCAAGATCGTTCTACGCAGTATTTT. Amino acids: CAGSQDRSTQYF.

This clonotype has ten or more counts. The CDR3 DNA reads TGCGCCAGCAGCTTCGGTGCGGCCACAGATACGCAGTATTTT. Its protein is CASSFGAATDTQYF. The chain recombines TRBV5-1 with TRBJ2-3; D gene uncertain. V was shortened by 2 bases and J by 2 bases, with 9 bases between the two germline ends. CDR1 is SGHRS, CDR2 YFSETQ, per germline. This CDR3 comprises 14 residues.

The chain recombines TRBV6-2 or TRBV6-3 with TRBJ2-7; D may match TRBD1 or TRBD2 (5 bases each). V was shortened by 0 bases and J by 6 bases, with 12 bases between the two germline ends. The germline V gene encodes CDR1 MNHEY and CDR2 SVGEGT. The CDR3 is 14 residues long. The CDR3 nucleotides read TGTGCCAGCAGTTACTCCGGGACCTCTCGCGAGCAGTACTTC. This translates into CASSYSGTSREQYF.

The chain recombines TRBV15 with TRBJ2-2; D may be TRBD2 (6 bases). Germline CDR1 reads LNHNV; CDR2 reads YYDKDF (reference sequence). The V and J ends lost 2 bases and 6 bases respectively, with 19 bases between them. This CDR3 contains 17 residues. For the CDR3, the DNA is TGTGCCACCAGCAGAACAGATAGCGGACTCAAGGCCGGGGAGCTGTTTTTT. Amino acids: CATSRTDSGLKAGELFF.

The genes are TRBV4-2 and TRBJ2-3; D not certain. The CDR3 loop spans 16 amino acids. V was pared by 3 bases and J by 4 bases, with 17 bases between. Germline loops: CDR1 LGHNA, CDR2 YNFKEQ. Here the CDR3 reads CASSQGSPIVADTQYF. In DNA form, the CDR3 reads TGTGCCAGCAGCCAGGGTAGCCCCATAGTAGCAGATACGCAGTATTTT.

V gene TRBV6-2 or TRBV6-3 combines with J gene TRBJ1-1; D may be TRBD1 (5 bases). Germline V lookup: CDR1 MNHEY, CDR2 SVGEGT. The V gene lost 2 bases and the J gene lost 2 bases, with 12 bases spanning the gap. This CDR3 contains 15 residues. This chain's CDR3 is CASSYGGGLNTEAFF. The CDR3 DNA reads TGTGCCAGCAGTTACGGGGGGGGACTAAACACTGAAGCTTTCTTT.

In this sample, this clonotype turned up a few times. This rearrangement joins TRBV10-3 to TRBJ2-7, with 10 bases matching TRBD1. The CDR3 length is 15 residues. The germline V gene encodes CDR1 ENHRY and CDR2 SYGVKD. V lost 2 bases and J lost 2; bases outside the gene matches: 3. The CDR3 loop reads CAISEAGTGAYEQYF. The DNA for the CDR3 is TGTGCCATCAGTGAGGCCGGGACAGGGGCCTACGAGCAGTACTTC.

V is TRBV6-5 and J is TRBJ1-2; the match to TRBD1 covers 9 bases. After removal of 0 bases from V and 6 bases from J, the junction contained 2 bases not matched to a gene. This CDR3 contains 14 residues. The germline gives CDR1 MNHEY, CDR2 SVGAGI. CDR3 region: CASSYSDRGDGYTF. The CDR3 bases are TGTGCCAGCAGTTACTCGGACAGGGGCGATGGCTACACCTTC.

The chain combines TRBV12-3 or TRBV12-4 with TRBJ2-1; 11 bases align to TRBD2. V was clipped by 5 bases and J by 2 bases; unmatched bases: 2. The CDR3 is 15 amino acids. CDR3 amino acids: CASSNSGGAYNEQFF. The CDR3 DNA follows: TGTGCCAGCAGTAATAGCGGGGGGGCCTACAATGAGCAGTTCTTC.

V usage is TRBV7-6 and J usage is TRBJ2-3; 13 nucleotides agree with TRBD2. The CDR3 is 14 amino acids. Germline loops: CDR1 SGHVS, CDR2 FNYEAQ. The V and J ends lost 4 bases and 5 bases, in that order; junction bases with no gene match: 0. As DNA, the CDR3 is TGTGCCAGCAGCTGGACTAGCGGGAGAGATACGCAGTATTTT. It encodes CASSWTSGRDTQYF.

This clonotype has only a few counts. The chain links TRBV12-3 or TRBV12-4 to TRBJ2-5; D might be TRBD2 (6 bases). Trimming stripped 7 bases from V and 3 bases from J, with 15 bases between. CDR3 length equals 14 residues. DNA for the CDR3: TGTGCCAGCACCAATTATTGGGAGGAAGAGACCCAGTACTTC. It specifies CASTNYWEEETQYF.

The chain carries TRBV7-8 and TRBJ2-1, with 11 nucleotides matching TRBD2. Germline CDR1 and CDR2: SGHVS and FQNEAQ. The V and J ends lost 5 bases and 4 bases, in that order; junction bases with no gene match: 4. The CDR3 is 15 amino acids. This CDR3 reads CASSRTSGPYNEQFF. The DNA of the CDR3 is TGTGCCAGCAGCCGGACTAGCGGGCCGTACAATGAGCAGTTCTTC.

This clonotype was seen ten or more times. V usage is TRBV5-1 and J usage is TRBJ1-3; D remains unclear. Germline CDR1 and CDR2: SGHRS and YFSETQ. This CDR3 has 15 amino acids. V gave up 0 bases and J gave up 0 bases, with 7 bases separating them. Here the CDR3 reads CASSLAGNSGNTIYF. CDR3 coding DNA: TGCGCCAGCAGCTTGGCCGGCAACTCTGGAAACACCATATATTTT.

This clonotype was observed many times. This sequence joins TRBV29-1 and TRBJ2-7; no clear D. The CDR3 runs to 15 residues. Germline CDR1 is SQVTM and CDR2 is ANQGSEA. The V end was cut by 4 bases, the J end by 3 bases, with 19 bases between. CDR3 in DNA: TGCAGCGTTGTCTTCCCCGGCCAGGTAGACTACGAGCAGTACTTC. Residues: CSVVFPGQVDYEQYF.

This clonotype was observed at least ten times. The chain carries TRBV29-1 and TRBJ1-1; tentative D call: TRBD1 (6 bases). This CDR3 has 11 residues. V lost 6 bases, J lost 5 bases, and 10 bases lay in between. Germline V gene lookup returns CDR1 SQVTM and CDR2 ANQGSEA. The DNA for the CDR3 is TGCAGCGTCGTGCAGGGGACTGAAGCTTTCTTT. Its translation: CSVVQGTEAFF.